The clone carrying this T cell receptor (beta chain) was recorded a few times. Its specificity is unknown. The PCR contained 60 Vbeta and 13 Jbeta primers. Data came from immunoSEQ multiplex PCR; TCRdb stores just in-frame clones and leaves some out. Found here are some 200,000 clones, over 65% of them singletons; the top ten hold approximately 0.098%. The sample originates from a study of cytomegalovirus exposure and HLA in healthy donors. Study results and limitations: The classifier reportedly diagnosed cytomegalovirus status with high specificity and sensitivity. Only CMV serostatus was available as immune exposure information. Other equally common chains were less clonally expanded than HLA-associated TCR beta chains, a later analysis showed. Judged likely to be a sequencing artifact was a cluster of highly shared sequence variants.

This clonotype originated in a boy aged 2 to 10 in good health and CMV-seronegative. Sequencing was carried out using PBMCs.

The CDR3 sequence is CASSLVGGAETQYF. CDR3 sequence (DNA): TGTGCCAGCAGCTTAGTAGGGGGCGCAGAGACCCAGTACTTC. The rearrangement joins TRBV7-9 to TRBJ2-5, with 7 bases that match TRBD1. The CDR3 is 14 residues long. V lost 1 base and J lost 4; bases outside the gene matches: 3. Germline V CDR1 and CDR2: SEHNR, FQNEAQ (reference sequence).